This TCR beta chain was obtained from a study of blood T cell repertoires in COVID-19. As for this clone: One end of the junction does not line up with germline, which may come from a read error.

Some clones are missing from TCRdb's copy, which holds only in-frame ones; the method was immunoSEQ multiplex PCR. In the table there are roughly 100,000 clones, about 78% of which are singletons. In germline, CDR1 is MNHEY, CDR2 SVGAGI. CDR3 length: 13 amino acids. This TCR derives from a man in his sixties with active or convalescent COVID-19. Sequencing was carried out using peripheral blood. The J gene is TRBJ1-2, the V gene TRBV6-5; TRBD1 matches 9 bases. The CDR3 protein is CASSYSGTGRGFF. In DNA form, the CDR3 reads TGTGCCAGCAGTTACTCGGGGACAGGGCGAGGGTTCTTC.